Reported below is one TCR beta chain. Its antigen is still unknown. Looked up from germline, CDR1 is LGHNT and CDR2 is FRNRAP. V lost 2 bases, J lost 7 bases, and 12 bases lay in between. The CDR3 loop spans 14 amino acids. The source of the sample is a study of cytomegalovirus exposure and HLA in healthy donors. Study-level information: An early data release held some 85 million unique TCRs from HLA-typed donors. Whole-study results and caveats: Follow-up analysis later connected one missense variant in DCLRE1C with trimming of TCR beta V- and J-genes. In vitro, a few CMV-associated chains proved specific for CMV antigens.

A multiplex PCR was run with 60 Vbeta primers and 13 Jbeta primers. Profiling relied on immunoSEQ multiplex PCR, and the TCRdb table lists in-frame clones only, not all of them. The sample has around 130,000 clones, around 83% seen once. Material for sequencing was PBMCs. This sequence was found in a woman younger than 35 in good health and CMV-seropositive. V usage is TRBV12-5 and J usage is TRBJ1-5; possible D gene TRBD1, 5 bases. The CDR3 here is CASGLWGLGQPQHF. In nucleotides, the CDR3 is TGTGCTAGTGGTTTGTGGGGCCTTGGGCAGCCCCAGCATTTT.